This T cell receptor beta chain was recorded in a study of read filtering for tumor transcriptome and immune sequencing. About the study: Patients were 16 to 20 male and around 13 female, mean age 65.9 years, range about 47 to 80. Regarding the study as a whole: Sorted CD138-negative bone marrow cells were not purified T cells.

This library used approximately 390 ng RNA and molecular barcoded adaptors spanning alpha/delta and beta/gamma chains. From the reads, TCRdb called clonotypes with MiXCR, one entry per CDR3 protein. The sample lists 120,000 or so distinct CDR3 sequences, about an eighth occurring once. Ten or more counts support this clonotype. The antigen is not known. Bone marrow was sampled from every patient at the time of active disease. The trim removed 6 bases at V and 0 bases at J, leaving 5 bases unmatched. The germline V gene has CDR1 DFQATT and CDR2 SNEGSKA (reference sequence). This CDR3 has 15 amino acids.

Sequenced material: a population of CD138-negative cells sorted from bone marrow. The source of this sequence is a donor at least 40 years old with multiple myeloma. This rearrangement joins TRBV20-1 to TRBJ2-1; 10 positions agree with TRBD2. The DNA of the CDR3 is TGCAGTGCCCGACCTAGCGGGAGCTCCTACAATGAGCAGTTCTTC. Its protein product is CSARPSGSSYNEQFF.